Below are 14 T cell receptor beta chains sequenced from a single sample in a study of control samples from healthy donors and cancer patients. Measured with immunoSEQ multiplex PCR; TCRdb has only the in-frame clones, and not every one. The sample holds about 180,000 clones; roughly 92% are singletons and the top ten take 1.2% to 1.5%. The source material was blood. The receptors come from a man under 40 in good health.

V gene TRBV7-2 combines with J gene TRBJ2-7; TRBD1 might be the D (5 bases). The CDR3 contains 12 residues. Trimming shortened V by 4 bases and J by 9 bases, and 13 bases separated the two germline ends. Germline-derived CDR1 and CDR2 are SGHTA and FQGNSA. The DNA for the CDR3 is TGTGCCAGCAGCTCGGACACCTATAGGCAGTACTTC. Protein sequence: CASSSDTYRQYF.

The chain uses TRBV5-5 and TRBJ1-3; a possible D gene is TRBD1 (6 bases). The length of the CDR3 is 13 residues. The V gene's germline CDR1 is SGHKS and CDR2 YYEKEE (reference sequence). Trimming left V 0 bases short and J 7 bases short, with 8 bases between. DNA for the CDR3: TGTGCCAGCAGCTTGGCAGGGGAGAACACCATATATTTT. Its protein is CASSLAGENTIYF.

The J gene is TRBJ1-2, the V gene TRBV5-1; D unresolved. The CDR3 spans 15 residues. Germline assignment: CDR1 SGHRS and CDR2 YFSETQ. The V end was cut by 4 bases, the J end by 1 base, with 14 bases between. The chain's CDR3 is CASSLDPSINYGYTF. The DNA for the CDR3 is TGCGCCAGCAGCCTTGATCCTAGCATTAACTATGGCTACACCTTC.

This sequence joins TRBV4-1 and TRBJ1-5; D remains unclear. The CDR3 is 17 amino acids. Trimming took off 1 base at V and 0 bases at J, with 13 bases between the two ends. Germline V CDR1 and CDR2: MGHRA, YSYEKL. The CDR3 DNA follows: TGCGCCAGCAGCCAAGGTCTCGGGCACCTTAGCAATCAGCCCCAGCATTTT. Translating gives CASSQGLGHLSNQPQHF.

J is TRBJ2-5 and V is TRBV9; 7 bases agree with TRBD2. This CDR3 is 15 amino acids long. Per the germline V gene, CDR1 is SGDLS and CDR2 is YYNGEE. V dropped 0 bases and J dropped 4; count of bases not matched to a gene: 6. In DNA, the CDR3 is TGTGCCAGCAGCGTAGCAGCGGGAAAGGGAGAGACCCAGTACTTC. Residues: CASSVAAGKGETQYF.

The rearrangement uses TRBV7-3 and TRBJ2-5; 9 positions match TRBD2. Germline V gene lookup returns CDR1 SGHTA and CDR2 FQGTGA. CDR3 length equals 19 residues. V trimming: 2 bases; J trimming: 2 bases; junction bases outside the gene matches: 15. The CDR3 DNA reads TGTGCCAGCAGCTTAGGCACGGGTCTCCTAGCGGGGATGCAAGAGACCCAGTACTTC. Amino acid sequence: CASSLGTGLLAGMQETQYF.

Worth noting for this clone: The CDR3 does not end in the conserved phenylalanine or tryptophan, so this is likely a read error. The V call is TRBV2, the J call TRBJ2-7; maybe TRBD1 (6 bases). V dropped 4 bases and J dropped 2 bases, with 18 bases sitting between them. Germline V gene sequence: CDR1 SNHLY, CDR2 FYNNEI. CDR3 length equals 16 residues. The CDR3 spells CASSGGHGRTPYEQYL. CDR3 nucleotide sequence: TGTGCCAGCAGTGGGGGACACGGTCGGACCCCCTACGAGCAGTACCTC.

This clone was observed a few times. The J gene is TRBJ2-1, the V gene TRBV27; 11 nucleotides align to TRBD2. The CDR3 spans 14 residues. The V segment lost 8 bases and the J segment 3 bases; nucleotides outside the gene matches: 3. Germline-derived CDR1 and CDR2 are MNHEY and SMNVEV (reference sequence). The DNA of the CDR3 is TGTGCCAGCGCACTAGCGGGGGACTACAATGAGCAGTTCTTC. It is translated as CASALAGDYNEQFF.

The rearrangement links TRBV2 to TRBJ2-2; 9 nucleotides agree with TRBD2. The V segment lost 4 bases and the J segment 5 bases; nucleotides outside the gene matches: 8. The CDR3 totals 16 residues. Germline V gene sequence: CDR1 SNHLY, CDR2 FYNNEI. The CDR3 sequence: CASSAVVSGGTGELFF. The CDR3 nucleotides read TGTGCCAGCAGTGCCGTGGTTAGCGGGGGAACCGGGGAGCTGTTTTTT. The full variable domain, its missing parts supplied by reference TRBV2 and TRBJ2-2, is EPEVTQTPSHQVTQMGQEVILRCVPISNHLYFYWYRQILGQKVEFLVSFYNNEISEKSEIFDDQFSVERPDGSNFTLKIRSTKLEDSAMYFCASSAVVSGGTGELFFGEGSRLTVL.

The chain combines TRBV30 with TRBJ1-6, with D unclear. The V and J ends lost 0 bases and 4 bases respectively, with 10 bases between them. The CDR3 spans 15 residues. Looked up from germline, CDR1 is GTSNPN and CDR2 is SVGIG (reference sequence). As DNA, the CDR3 is TGTGCCTGGAGTGTAAATCAGCATTATAATTCACCCCTCCACTTT. Amino acid sequence: CAWSVNQHYNSPLHF.

This chain connects TRBV25-1 to TRBJ2-6, with 10 nucleotides matching TRBD1. CDR1 is MGHDK and CDR2 is SYGVNS in the germline V gene. This CDR3 is built from 17 residues. Unmatched junction bases numbered 7, after V lost 7 bases and J lost 1 base. The CDR3 nucleotides read TGTGCCAGCAATACCGGGACAGGGGCTTCTGGGGCCAACGTCCTGACTTTC. Translation gives CASNTGTGASGANVLTF.

J is TRBJ2-2 and V is TRBV15; D possibly matches TRBD1 or TRBD2 (6 bases each). CDR3 size: 15 residues. Trimming shortened V by 6 bases and J by 3 bases, and 14 bases separated the two germline ends. Germline CDR1 is LNHNV and CDR2 is YYDKDF (reference sequence). The CDR3 reads CATSPGGRDTGELFF. The CDR3 nucleotides read TGTGCCACCAGTCCCGGGGGCAGGGACACCGGGGAGCTGTTTTTT.

This clone was observed once. This sequence joins TRBV4-2 and TRBJ2-3; a possible D gene is TRBD2 (6 bases). There are 13 residues in the CDR3. CDR1 is LGHNA, CDR2 YNFKEQ, per germline. Trimming shortened V by 1 base and J by 11 bases, and 13 bases separated the two germline ends. The CDR3 protein is CASSQVGERVQYF. The DNA for the CDR3 is TGTGCCAGCAGCCAAGTAGGGGAGCGGGTGCAGTATTTT.

In this sample, this clone turned up once. This chain links TRBV5-1 with TRBJ2-3, with 7 bases lining up with TRBD1. Trimming cost V 1 base and J 4 bases; bases outside gene matches: 9. Germline assignment: CDR1 SGHRS and CDR2 YFSETQ. The CDR3 covers 16 residues. Here the CDR3 reads CASSLWGSTGADTQYF. The CDR3 DNA sequence: TGCGCCAGCAGCTTGTGGGGCTCTACAGGGGCAGATACGCAGTATTTT.